This T cell receptor (beta chain) was captured in a study of T-cell memory formation after mild COVID-19. Study at large: Largely donor-specific TCR clusters were found.

About this clonotype: Its antigen remains unknown.

The CDR3 length is 15 residues. The germline gives CDR1 SGHKS, CDR2 YYEKEE (reference sequence). With 0 bases clipped from V and 6 bases from J, the junction kept 6 bases outside the gene matches. Study-level results: Among CD4+ contracting clones, most were CM and EM, and CD8+ ones EMRA. Researchers could not confirm that second-wave clones peaking on day 37 targeted SARS-CoV-2.

Constant-segment primers served in 5'RACE that generated TCR alpha and TCR beta cDNA libraries bearing sample barcodes and UMIs. TCRdb reprocessed the 5' RACE reads with MiXCR, giving one entry per CDR3 protein. Of 120,000 to 150,000 distinct CDR3 sequences listed, 15% to 20% are singletons. The origin of this receptor is an adult woman who had mild COVID-19 (a few samples of this study predate the infection). Cell type and time point are not known. The material sequenced was PBMCs or a T cell subset sorted from them (not recorded which). V gene TRBV5-5 combines with J gene TRBJ2-1; TRBD2 matches at 7 bases. The DNA of the CDR3 is TGTGCCAGCAGCTTGGCCCCGACTAGCCCCAATGAGCAGTTCTTC. It encodes CASSLAPTSPNEQFF.